These 15 T cell receptor beta chains originate from one sample sequenced in a study of cytomegalovirus exposure and HLA in healthy donors. A multiplex PCR was run with 60 Vbeta primers and 13 Jbeta primers. The assay was immunoSEQ multiplex PCR, and TCRdb's table has in-frame clones only and misses some. Of about 140,000 clones in the sample, 82% were seen once. Sequencing input: PBMCs. These receptors were collected from a man aged 18 to 29 in good health and CMV-seropositive.

The chain is built from TRBV11-2 and TRBJ2-7; D call uncertain. The CDR3 consists of 15 residues. V was clipped by 5 bases and J by 7 bases, with 21 bases between them. The germline gives CDR1 SGHAT, CDR2 FQNNGV. CDR3 coding DNA: TGTGCCAGCAGCCCCTTATTGGGTCCGGGTCGGGAGCAGTACTTC. This codes for CASSPLLGPGREQYF.

The V gene is TRBV11-2, the J gene TRBJ2-3; 8 bases map to TRBD2. Germline CDR1 and CDR2: SGHAT and FQNNGV. With 0 bases clipped from V and 1 base from J, the junction kept 6 bases outside the gene matches. The length of the CDR3 is 17 residues. CDR3 region: CASSLDFAGGGTDTQYF. The DNA of the CDR3 is TGTGCCAGCAGCTTAGATTTCGCGGGAGGTGGCACAGATACGCAGTATTTT.

This rearrangement joins TRBV10-3 to TRBJ1-1; 7 bases are a match to TRBD1. With V trimmed by 6 bases and J by 1 base, 8 bases remained unmatched. Per the germline V gene, CDR1 is ENHRY and CDR2 is SYGVKD. The CDR3 extends over 15 amino acids. The CDR3 region is CAIRDPGQTNTEAFF. CDR3 coding DNA: TGTGCCATCAGAGATCCGGGACAGACGAACACTGAAGCTTTCTTT.

Here the CDR3 reads CASSLSASLLYEQYF. As DNA, the CDR3 is TGTGCCAGCAGTTTATCGGCTTCCCTGCTGTACGAGCAGTACTTC. V and J are TRBV27 and TRBJ2-7, with D unclear. This CDR3 is built from 15 residues. CDR1 MNHEY and CDR2 SMNVEV come from the germline V gene (reference sequence). V shed 0 bases and J shed 4 bases, with 13 bases lying between them.

The chain combines TRBV27 with TRBJ2-3, with 16 bases aligning to TRBD2. With V trimmed by 4 bases and J by 1 base, 5 bases remained unmatched. The CDR3 has 18 amino acids. Germline V gene sequence: CDR1 MNHEY, CDR2 SMNVEV (reference sequence). The CDR3 loop is CASSWGLAGGPRTDTQYF. CDR3 DNA sequence: TGTGCCAGCAGTTGGGGACTAGCGGGAGGGCCCCGCACAGATACGCAGTATTTT.

The chain uses TRBV4-1 and TRBJ2-1, with 11 nucleotides matching TRBD2. The ends lost 3 bases at V and 5 bases at J; junction bases unmatched: 6. This CDR3 is built from 16 residues. CDR1 is MGHRA, CDR2 YSYEKL, per germline. CDR3 nucleotides: TGCGCCAGCAGCCAGTGGACTAGCGGGCCAGACAATGAGCAGTTCTTC. Its protein product is CASSQWTSGPDNEQFF.

The chain has TRBV27 and TRBJ2-7; no clear D gene. The V gene's germline CDR1 is MNHEY and CDR2 SMNVEV (reference sequence). V was shortened by 0 bases and J by 3 bases, with 6 bases between the two germline ends. The CDR3 contains 13 residues. In DNA, the CDR3 is TGTGCCAGCAGTTTATCGAGGAACTACGAGCAGTACTTC. Its protein product is CASSLSRNYEQYF.

V and J are TRBV10-3 and TRBJ1-1, with D maybe TRBD1 (5 bases). Germline CDR1 reads ENHRY; CDR2 reads SYGVKD. The V and J ends lost 11 bases and 0 bases respectively, with 13 bases between them. The CDR3 sequence is 13 residues long. CDR3 sequence: CAVTVGLNTEAFF. In nucleotides, the CDR3 is TGTGCCGTGACAGTTGGGCTGAACACTGAAGCTTTCTTT.

The chain carries TRBV27 and TRBJ2-7, with 8 bases matching TRBD2. This CDR3 is 17 amino acids long. V shed 6 bases, J shed 2 bases, and the junction held 15 bases outside the gene matches. The germline V gene has CDR1 MNHEY and CDR2 SMNVEV (reference sequence). The CDR3 DNA follows: TGTGCCAGCAGGCACACCCTTAGCGGGATTTTCCCCTACGAGCAGTACTTC. Protein: CASRHTLSGIFPYEQYF.

The chain is built from TRBV25-1 and TRBJ2-5; possible D gene TRBD2, 6 bases. The germline V gene encodes CDR1 MGHDK and CDR2 SYGVNS. The CDR3 loop spans 13 amino acids. Trimming removed 4 bases at V and 2 bases at J, with 8 bases between. CDR3 in DNA: TGTGCCAGCAGTGTCGGGGGACAAGAGACCCAGTACTTC. Translated: CASSVGGQETQYF.

V is TRBV9 and J is TRBJ2-3, with 15 bases lining up with TRBD2. Losses at the gene ends were 4 bases for V and 4 bases for J; bases not matched to a gene: 7. The CDR3 is 17 residues long. Germline CDR1 reads SGDLS; CDR2 reads YYNGEE. The CDR3 DNA follows: TGTGCCAGCAGCCCCCGGACTAGCGGGAGGGCCGCAGATACGCAGTATTTT. Its protein is CASSPRTSGRAADTQYF.

The chain links TRBV6-6 to TRBJ1-1; the match to TRBD1 covers 7 bases. CDR3 length: 12 amino acids. Germline V CDR1 and CDR2: MNHNY, SVGAGI (reference sequence). V shed 5 bases and J 6 bases; nucleotides not matched to a gene: 3. This CDR3 reads CASSPQGPEAFF. The CDR3 region has the DNA TGTGCCAGCAGTCCACAGGGGCCTGAAGCTTTCTTT.

The chain combines TRBV2 with TRBJ2-3; TRBD2 matches at 14 bases. J gave up 1 base and V 6 bases, and 6 bases lay outside the gene matches. Germline CDR1 SNHLY, CDR2 FYNNEI. The CDR3 is 17 residues long. DNA of the CDR3: TGTGCCAGCAGCCGACTAGCGGGAGGGGATGGCACAGATACGCAGTATTTT. This encodes CASSRLAGGDGTDTQYF.

V is TRBV28 and J is TRBJ1-1, with TRBD1 identical over 7 bases. The CDR3 totals 14 residues. Trimming at V came to 3 bases and at J to 1 base, leaving 2 bases not matched to a gene. The germline V gene encodes CDR1 MDHEN and CDR2 SYDVKM. CDR3 sequence (DNA): TGTGCCAGCAGTTTTCGGACAGGGAACACTGAAGCTTTCTTT. It codes for CASSFRTGNTEAFF.

The CDR3 DNA sequence: TGTGCCACAGGAAGGAACACCGGGGAGCTGTTTTTT. This translates into CATGRNTGELFF. The genes are TRBV2 and TRBJ2-2; D is ambiguous. Germline CDR1 and CDR2: SNHLY and FYNNEI. Trimming removed 10 bases at V and 1 base at J, with 7 bases between. The CDR3 length is 12 residues.